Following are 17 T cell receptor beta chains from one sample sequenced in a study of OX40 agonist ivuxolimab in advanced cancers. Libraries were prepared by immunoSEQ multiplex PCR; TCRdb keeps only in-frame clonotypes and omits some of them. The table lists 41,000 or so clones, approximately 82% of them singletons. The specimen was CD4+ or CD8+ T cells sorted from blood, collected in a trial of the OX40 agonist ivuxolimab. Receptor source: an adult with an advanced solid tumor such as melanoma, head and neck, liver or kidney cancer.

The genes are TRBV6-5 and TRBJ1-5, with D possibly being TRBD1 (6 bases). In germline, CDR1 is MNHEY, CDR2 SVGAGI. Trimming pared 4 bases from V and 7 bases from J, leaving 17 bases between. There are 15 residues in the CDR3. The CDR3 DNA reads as TGTGCCAGCAGTTCCACCGGGGGGGGCAGGCAGCCCCAGCATTTT. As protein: CASSSTGGGRQPQHF.

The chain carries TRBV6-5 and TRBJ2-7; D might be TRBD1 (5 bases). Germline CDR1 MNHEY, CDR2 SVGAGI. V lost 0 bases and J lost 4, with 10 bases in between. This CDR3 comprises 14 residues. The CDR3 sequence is CASSYSLGPYEQYF. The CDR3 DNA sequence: TGTGCCAGCAGTTACTCTTTGGGGCCTTACGAGCAGTACTTC.

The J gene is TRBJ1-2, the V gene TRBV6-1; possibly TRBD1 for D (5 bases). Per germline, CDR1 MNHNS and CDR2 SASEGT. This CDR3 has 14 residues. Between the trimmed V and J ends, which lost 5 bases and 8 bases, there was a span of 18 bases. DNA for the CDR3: TGTGCCAGCAGTTTGGCAGGGACGGTGAGCGGCTACACCTTC. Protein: CASSLAGTVSGYTF.

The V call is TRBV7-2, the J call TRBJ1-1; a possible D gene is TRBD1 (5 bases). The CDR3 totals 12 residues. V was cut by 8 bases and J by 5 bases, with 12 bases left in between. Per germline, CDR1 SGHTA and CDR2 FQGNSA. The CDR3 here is CASGHYGTEAFF. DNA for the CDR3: TGTGCCAGCGGACATTATGGGACTGAAGCTTTCTTT. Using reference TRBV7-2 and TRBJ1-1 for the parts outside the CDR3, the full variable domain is GAGVSQSPSNKVTEKGKDVELRCDPISGHTALYWYRQSLGQGLEFLIYFQGNSAPDKSGLPSDRFSAERTGGSVSTLTIQRTQQEDSAVYLCASGHYGTEAFFGQGTRLTVV.

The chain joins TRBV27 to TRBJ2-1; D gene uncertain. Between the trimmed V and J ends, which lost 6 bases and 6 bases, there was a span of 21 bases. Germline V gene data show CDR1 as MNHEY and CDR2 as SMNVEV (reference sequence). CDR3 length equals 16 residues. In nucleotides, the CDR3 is TGTGCCAGCAGCCCATCTTTCGGGCGCTCTTTCAATGAGCAGTTCTTC. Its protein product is CASSPSFGRSFNEQFF.

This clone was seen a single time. The CDR3 nucleotides read TGTGCCAGTAGCCCTCCTCGGACAGGGGGCGACGGCGCTGAAGCTTTCTTT. This translates into CASSPPRTGGDGAEAFF. V and J are TRBV19 and TRBJ1-1; 11 bases map to TRBD1. Losses at the gene ends were 6 bases for V and 6 bases for J; bases not matched to a gene: 15. Germline CDR1 reads LNHDA; CDR2 reads SQIVND (reference sequence). The CDR3 is 17 residues long.

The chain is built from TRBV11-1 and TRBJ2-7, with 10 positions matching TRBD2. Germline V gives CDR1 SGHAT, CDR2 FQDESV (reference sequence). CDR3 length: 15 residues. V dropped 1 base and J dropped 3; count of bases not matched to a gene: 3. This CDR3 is CASSLGASGSYEQYF. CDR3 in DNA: TGTGCCAGCAGCTTAGGGGCTAGCGGGAGCTACGAGCAGTACTTC.

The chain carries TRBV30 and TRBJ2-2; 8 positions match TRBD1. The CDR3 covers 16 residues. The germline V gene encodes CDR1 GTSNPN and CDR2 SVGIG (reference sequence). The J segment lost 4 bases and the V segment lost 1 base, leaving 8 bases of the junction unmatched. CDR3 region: CAWSEATGGATGELFF. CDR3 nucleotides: TGTGCCTGGAGTGAGGCAACAGGGGGAGCCACCGGGGAGCTGTTTTTT. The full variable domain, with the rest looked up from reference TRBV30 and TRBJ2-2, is SQTIHQWPATLVQPVGSPLSLECTVEGTSNPNLYWYRQAAGRGLQLLFYSVGIGQISSEVPQNLSASRPQDRQFILSSKKLLLSDSGFYLCAWSEATGGATGELFFGEGSRLTVL.

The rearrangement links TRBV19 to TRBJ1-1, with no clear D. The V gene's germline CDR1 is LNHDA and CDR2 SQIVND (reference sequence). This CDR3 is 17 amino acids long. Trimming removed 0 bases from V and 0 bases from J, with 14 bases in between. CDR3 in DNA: TGTGCCAGTAGTATAGACCCCCTCGACGGCATGAACACTGAAGCTTTCTTT. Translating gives CASSIDPLDGMNTEAFF.

The CDR3 protein is CASSLLYNEQFF. CDR3 nucleotide sequence: TGTGCCAGCAGCCTCCTCTACAATGAGCAGTTCTTC. The chain links TRBV2 to TRBJ2-1; D is uncertain. The CDR3 has 12 amino acids. Germline CDR1 SNHLY, CDR2 FYNNEI. Trimming took 6 bases from V and 3 from J, leaving 6 bases between them.

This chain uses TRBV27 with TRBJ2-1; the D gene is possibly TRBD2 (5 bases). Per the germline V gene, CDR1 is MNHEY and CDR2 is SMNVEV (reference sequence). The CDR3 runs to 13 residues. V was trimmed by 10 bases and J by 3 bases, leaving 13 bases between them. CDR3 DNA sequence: TGTGCCACCGCCCCCGCGGGCTACAATGAGCAGTTCTTC. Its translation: CATAPAGYNEQFF.

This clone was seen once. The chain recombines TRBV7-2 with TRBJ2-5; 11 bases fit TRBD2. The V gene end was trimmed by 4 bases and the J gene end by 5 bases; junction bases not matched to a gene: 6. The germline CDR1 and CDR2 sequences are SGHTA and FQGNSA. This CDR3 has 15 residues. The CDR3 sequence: CASSSTSGSRETQYF. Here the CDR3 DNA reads TGTGCCAGCAGCTCCACTAGCGGGAGTCGGGAGACCCAGTACTTC.

The CDR3 region has the DNA TGTGCCAGCAGTTCCTACGGCGGGGGCTATGGCTACACCTTC. This gives the protein CASSSYGGGYGYTF. The chain joins TRBV11-2 to TRBJ1-2, with D tentatively TRBD1 (5 bases). With 6 bases removed from V and 4 bases from J, the gap between germline ends came to 15 bases. The CDR3 is made up of 14 amino acids. CDR1 SGHAT and CDR2 FQNNGV come from the germline V gene.

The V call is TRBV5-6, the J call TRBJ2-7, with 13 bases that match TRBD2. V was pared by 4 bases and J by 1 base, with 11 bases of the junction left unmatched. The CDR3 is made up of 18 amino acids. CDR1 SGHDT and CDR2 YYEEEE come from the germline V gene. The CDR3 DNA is TGTGCCAGCAGCGGTTCAGGACTAGCGGGGGCCGTATCCTACGAGCAGTACTTC. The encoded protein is CASSGSGLAGAVSYEQYF.

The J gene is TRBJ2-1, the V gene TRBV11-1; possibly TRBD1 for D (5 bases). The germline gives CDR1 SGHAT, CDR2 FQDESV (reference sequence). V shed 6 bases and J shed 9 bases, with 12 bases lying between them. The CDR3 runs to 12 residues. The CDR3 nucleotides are TGTGCCAGCAGGCAGCAGGGCCGTGAGCAGTTCTTC. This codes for CASRQQGREQFF.

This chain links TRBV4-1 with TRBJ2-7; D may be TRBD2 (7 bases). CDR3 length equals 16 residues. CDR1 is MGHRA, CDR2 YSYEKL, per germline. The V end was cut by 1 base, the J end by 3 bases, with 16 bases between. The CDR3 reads CASSQVGGGEYYEQYF. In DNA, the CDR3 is TGCGCCAGCAGCCAAGTTGGCGGGGGCGAATACTACGAGCAGTACTTC.

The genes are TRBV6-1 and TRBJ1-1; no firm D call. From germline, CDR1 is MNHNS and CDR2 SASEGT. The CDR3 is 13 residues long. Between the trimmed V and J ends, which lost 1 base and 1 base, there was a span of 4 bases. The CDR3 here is CASSEVQNTEAFF. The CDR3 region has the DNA TGTGCCAGCAGTGAAGTACAGAACACTGAAGCTTTCTTT.